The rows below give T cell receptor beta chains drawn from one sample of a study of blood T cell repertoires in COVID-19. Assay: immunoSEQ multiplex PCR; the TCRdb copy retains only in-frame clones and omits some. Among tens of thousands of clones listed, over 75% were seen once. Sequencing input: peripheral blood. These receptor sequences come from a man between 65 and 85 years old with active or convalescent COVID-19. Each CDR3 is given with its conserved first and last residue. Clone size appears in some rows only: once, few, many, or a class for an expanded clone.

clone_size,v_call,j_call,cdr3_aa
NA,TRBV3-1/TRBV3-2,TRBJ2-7,CASSQGSLSGGAEQYF
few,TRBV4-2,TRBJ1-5,CASSLEDRLNQPQHF
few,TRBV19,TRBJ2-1,CASSTLTGSYNEQFF
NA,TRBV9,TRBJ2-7,CASSASPEGYEQYF
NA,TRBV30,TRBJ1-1,CAWENRGVAFF
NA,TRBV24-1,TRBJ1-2,CATSDSDSAYGYTF
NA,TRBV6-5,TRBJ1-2,CASSHLANYGYTF
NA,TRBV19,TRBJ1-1,CASSRQGRTEAFF
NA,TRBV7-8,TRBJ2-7,CASSRQGAYEQYF
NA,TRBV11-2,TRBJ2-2,CASSLVLRLANTGELFF
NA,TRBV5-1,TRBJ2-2,CASSLGPGVAGELFF
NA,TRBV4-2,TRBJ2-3,CASSQGTSSTDTQYF
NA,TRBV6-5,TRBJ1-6,CASTRGTYNSPLHF
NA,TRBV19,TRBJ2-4,CASSIRGGHSTLGVGNIQYF
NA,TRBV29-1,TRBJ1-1,CSVAMIRAGGNTEAFF
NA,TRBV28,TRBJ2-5,CASGADFQETQYF
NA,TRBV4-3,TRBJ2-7,CASSQDITGHSYEQYF
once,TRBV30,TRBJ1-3,CAWFRADSGNTIYF
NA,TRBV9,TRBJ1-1,CASSSGLEVRF
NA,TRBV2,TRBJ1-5,CASSALRGAYSNQPQHF
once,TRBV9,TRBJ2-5,CASSVAPGGGMETQYF
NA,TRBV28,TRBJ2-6,CASSFHRSGANVLTF
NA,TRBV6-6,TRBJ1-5,CASAQGGVQPQHF
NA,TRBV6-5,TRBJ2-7,CASVDWPFEQYF
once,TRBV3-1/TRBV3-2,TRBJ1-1,CASSQEVRGTEAFF
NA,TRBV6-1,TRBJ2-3,CASSDRGLVISSTDTQYF
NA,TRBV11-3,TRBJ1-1,CASSLDRSTEAFF
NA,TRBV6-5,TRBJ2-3,CASPGQGFSDTQYF
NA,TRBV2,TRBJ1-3,CASSVSVSGNTIYF
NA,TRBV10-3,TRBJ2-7,CATLAGDSYEQYF
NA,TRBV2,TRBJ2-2,CASSTSGRLTTGELFF
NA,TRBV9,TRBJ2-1,CASSVEINEQFF
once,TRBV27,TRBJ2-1,CASSITSQAYNEQFF
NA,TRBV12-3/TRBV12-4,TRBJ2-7,CASSGVGGYEQYF
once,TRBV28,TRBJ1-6,CASSRLTGVSPLHF
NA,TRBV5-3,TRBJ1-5,CARSGSGQSNQPQHF
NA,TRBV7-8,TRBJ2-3,CASSPYRLRTGVSTDTQYF
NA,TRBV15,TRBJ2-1,CATSRVPRDEQFF
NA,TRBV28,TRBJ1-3,CASSLGQLANTIYF
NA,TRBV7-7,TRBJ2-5,CASSQGQGRETQYF
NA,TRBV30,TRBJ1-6,CAWSTLARGSPLHF
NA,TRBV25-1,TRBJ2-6,CASSVPQGAGGANVLTF
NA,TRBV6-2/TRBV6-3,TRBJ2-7,CASSYRSDRLGEQYF
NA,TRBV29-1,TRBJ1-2,CSVEPRTGRYGYTF
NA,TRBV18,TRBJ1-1,CASSPGQGNTEAFF
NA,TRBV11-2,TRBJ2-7,CASTNGRHSYEQYF
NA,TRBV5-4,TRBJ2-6,CASSSEETGANVLTF
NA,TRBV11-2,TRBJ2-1,CASSLGRQEQFF
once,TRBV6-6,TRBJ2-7,CASSYSPSGYEQYF
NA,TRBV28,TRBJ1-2,CASSLGTRGYTF
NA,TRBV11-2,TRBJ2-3,CASSMIAGGPSHTQYF
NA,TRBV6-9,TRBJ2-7,CASPAGGRGEQYF
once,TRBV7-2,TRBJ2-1,CASSLAGGTNEQFF
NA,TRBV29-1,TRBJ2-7,CSVAKTGGDHEQYF
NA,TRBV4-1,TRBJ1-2,CASSQGGGVNYGYTF